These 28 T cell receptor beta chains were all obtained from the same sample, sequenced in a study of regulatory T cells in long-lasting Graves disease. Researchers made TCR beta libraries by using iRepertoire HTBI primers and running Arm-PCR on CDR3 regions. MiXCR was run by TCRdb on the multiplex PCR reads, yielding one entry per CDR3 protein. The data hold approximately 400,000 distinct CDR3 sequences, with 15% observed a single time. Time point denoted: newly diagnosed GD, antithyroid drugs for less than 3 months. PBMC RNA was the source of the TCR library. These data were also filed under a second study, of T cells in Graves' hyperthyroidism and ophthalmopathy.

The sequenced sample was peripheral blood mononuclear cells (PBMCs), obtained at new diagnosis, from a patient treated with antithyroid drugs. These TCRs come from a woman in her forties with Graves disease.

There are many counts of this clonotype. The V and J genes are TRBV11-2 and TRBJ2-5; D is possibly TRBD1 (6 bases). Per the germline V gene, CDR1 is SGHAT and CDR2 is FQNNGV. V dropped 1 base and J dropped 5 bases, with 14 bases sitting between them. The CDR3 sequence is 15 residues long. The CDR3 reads CASSLGFWGRETQYF. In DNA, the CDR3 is TGTGCCAGCAGCTTAGGGTTCTGGGGGCGGGAGACCCAGTACTTC.

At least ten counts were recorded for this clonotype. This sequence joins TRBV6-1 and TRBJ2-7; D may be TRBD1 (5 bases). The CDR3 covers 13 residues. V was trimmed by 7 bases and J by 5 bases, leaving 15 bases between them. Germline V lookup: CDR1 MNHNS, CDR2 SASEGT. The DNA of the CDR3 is TGTGCCAGCATCTTCTTCAGGGTGAACGAGCAGTACTTC. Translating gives CASIFFRVNEQYF.

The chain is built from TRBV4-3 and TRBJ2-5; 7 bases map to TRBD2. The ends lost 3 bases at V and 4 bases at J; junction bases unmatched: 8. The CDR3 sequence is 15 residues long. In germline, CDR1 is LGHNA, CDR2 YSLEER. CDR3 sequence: CASSQEAGMGETQYF. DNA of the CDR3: TGCGCCAGCAGCCAGGAAGCGGGAATGGGAGAGACCCAGTACTTC.

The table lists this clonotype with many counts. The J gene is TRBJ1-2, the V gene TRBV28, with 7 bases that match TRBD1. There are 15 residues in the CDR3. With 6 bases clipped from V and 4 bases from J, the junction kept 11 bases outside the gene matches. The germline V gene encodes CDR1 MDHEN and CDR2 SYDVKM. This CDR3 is CASREPGTVLYGYTF. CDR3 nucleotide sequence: TGTGCCAGCAGAGAACCCGGGACAGTCCTCTATGGCTACACCTTC.

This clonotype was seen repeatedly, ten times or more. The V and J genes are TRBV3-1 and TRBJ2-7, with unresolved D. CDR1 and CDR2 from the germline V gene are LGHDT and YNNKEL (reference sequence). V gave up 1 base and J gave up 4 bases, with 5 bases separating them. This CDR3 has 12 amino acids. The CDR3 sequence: CASSQVRYEQYF. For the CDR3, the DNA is TGTGCCAGCAGCCAAGTACGTTACGAGCAGTACTTC.

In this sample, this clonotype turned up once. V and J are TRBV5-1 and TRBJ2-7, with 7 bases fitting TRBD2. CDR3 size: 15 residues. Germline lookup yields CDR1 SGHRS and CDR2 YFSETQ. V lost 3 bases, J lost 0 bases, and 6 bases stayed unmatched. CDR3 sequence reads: CASSWGGGDSYEQYF. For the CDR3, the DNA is TGCGCCAGCAGCTGGGGGGGTGGGGACTCCTACGAGCAGTACTTC.

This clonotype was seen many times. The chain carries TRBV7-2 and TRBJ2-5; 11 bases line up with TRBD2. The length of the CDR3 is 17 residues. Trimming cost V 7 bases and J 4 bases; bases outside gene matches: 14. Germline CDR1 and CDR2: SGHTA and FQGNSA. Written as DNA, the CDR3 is TGTGCCAGCACTCTACCGTCCCGAGGACTAGCGGGAGAGACCCAGTACTTC. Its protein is CASTLPSRGLAGETQYF.

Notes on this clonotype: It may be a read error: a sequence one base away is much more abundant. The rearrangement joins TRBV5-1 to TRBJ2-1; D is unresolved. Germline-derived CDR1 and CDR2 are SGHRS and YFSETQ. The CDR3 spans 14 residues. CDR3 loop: CASSLEQSHNEHFF. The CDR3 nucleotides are TGCGCCAGCAGCTTGGAACAGAGTCACAATGAGCACTTCTTC.

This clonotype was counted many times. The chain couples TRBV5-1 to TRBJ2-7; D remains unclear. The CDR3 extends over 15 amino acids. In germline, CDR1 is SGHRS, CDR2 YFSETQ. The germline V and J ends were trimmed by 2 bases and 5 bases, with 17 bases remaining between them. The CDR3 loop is CASSLRFFHGDEQYF. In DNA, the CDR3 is TGCGCCAGCAGCTTAAGGTTCTTTCATGGAGACGAGCAGTACTTC.

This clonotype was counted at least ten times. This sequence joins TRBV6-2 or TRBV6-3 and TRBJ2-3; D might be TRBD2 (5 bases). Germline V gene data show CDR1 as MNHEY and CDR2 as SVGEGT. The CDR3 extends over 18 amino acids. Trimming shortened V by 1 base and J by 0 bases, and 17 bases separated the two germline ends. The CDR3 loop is CASSYFSGNLPSTDTQYF. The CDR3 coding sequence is TGTGCCAGCAGTTACTTCAGCGGAAACCTACCTAGCACAGATACGCAGTATTTT.

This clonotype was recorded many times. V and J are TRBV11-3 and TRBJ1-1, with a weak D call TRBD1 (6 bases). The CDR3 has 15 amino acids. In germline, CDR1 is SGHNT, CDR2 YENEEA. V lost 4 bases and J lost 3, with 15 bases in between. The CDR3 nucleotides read TGTGCCAGCAGCTCCTGGACAGACTCCGACACTGAAGCTTTCTTT. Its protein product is CASSSWTDSDTEAFF. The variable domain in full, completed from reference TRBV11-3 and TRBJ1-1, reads EAGVVQSPRYKIIEKKQPVAFWCNPISGHNTLYWYLQNLGQGPELLIRYENEEAVDDSQLPKDRFSAERLKGVDSTLKIQPAELGDSAVYLCASSSWTDSDTEAFFGQGTRLTVV.

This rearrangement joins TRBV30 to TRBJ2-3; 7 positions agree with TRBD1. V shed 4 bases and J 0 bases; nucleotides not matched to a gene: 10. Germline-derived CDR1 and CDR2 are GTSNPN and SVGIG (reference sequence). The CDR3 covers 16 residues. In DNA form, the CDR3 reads TGTGCCTGGACCCCGTCTGGGACAGCCAGCACAGATACGCAGTATTTT. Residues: CAWTPSGTASTDTQYF.

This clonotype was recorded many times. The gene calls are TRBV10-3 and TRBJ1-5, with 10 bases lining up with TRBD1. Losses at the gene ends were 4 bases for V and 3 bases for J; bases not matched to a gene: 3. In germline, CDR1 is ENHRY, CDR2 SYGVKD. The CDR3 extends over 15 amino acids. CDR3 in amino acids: CAISGGQGDNQPQHF. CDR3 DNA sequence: TGTGCCATCAGTGGTGGACAGGGGGACAATCAGCCCCAGCATTTT.

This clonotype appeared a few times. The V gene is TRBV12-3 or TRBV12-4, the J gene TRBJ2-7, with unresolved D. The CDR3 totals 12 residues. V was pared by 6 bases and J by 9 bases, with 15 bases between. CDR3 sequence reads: CASRNRSAWQYF. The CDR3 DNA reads TGTGCCAGCAGGAACCGGTCGGCTTGGCAGTACTTC.

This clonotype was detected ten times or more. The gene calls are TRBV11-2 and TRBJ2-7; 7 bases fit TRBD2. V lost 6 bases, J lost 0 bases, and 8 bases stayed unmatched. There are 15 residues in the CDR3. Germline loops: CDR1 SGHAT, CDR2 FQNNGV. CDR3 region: CASSRDYSPSYEQYF. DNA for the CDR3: TGTGCCAGCAGTAGGGACTATAGTCCCTCCTACGAGCAGTACTTC.

CDR3 amino acids: CASSLGGGPTGELFF. CDR3 DNA: TGCGCCAGCAGCTTGGGGGGGGGACCCACCGGGGAGCTGTTTTTT. The chain uses TRBV5-1 and TRBJ2-2; 7 bases are shared with TRBD2. J lost 4 bases, V lost 0 bases, and 3 bases had no gene match. The V gene's germline CDR1 is SGHRS and CDR2 YFSETQ. The CDR3 has 15 residues.

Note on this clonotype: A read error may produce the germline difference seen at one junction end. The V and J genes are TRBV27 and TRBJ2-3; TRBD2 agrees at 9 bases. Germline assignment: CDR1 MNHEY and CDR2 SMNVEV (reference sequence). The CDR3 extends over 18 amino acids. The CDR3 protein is CAGSLASGRLTGTDTQYF. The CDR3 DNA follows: TGTGCCGGCAGTTTGGCCAGCGGGAGGCTGACAGGCACAGATACGCAGTATTTT.

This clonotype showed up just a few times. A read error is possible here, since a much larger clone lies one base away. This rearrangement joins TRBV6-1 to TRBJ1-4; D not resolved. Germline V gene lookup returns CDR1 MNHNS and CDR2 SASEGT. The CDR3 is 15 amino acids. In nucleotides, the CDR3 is TGTGCCAGCAGTGGCTTCGAAGGCATTAATGAAAGACTGTTTTTT. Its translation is CASSGFEGINERLFF.

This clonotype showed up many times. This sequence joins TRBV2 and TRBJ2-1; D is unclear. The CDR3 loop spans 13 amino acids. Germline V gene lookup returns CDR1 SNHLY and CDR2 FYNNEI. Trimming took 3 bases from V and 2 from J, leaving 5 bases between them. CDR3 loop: CASSENPYNEQFF. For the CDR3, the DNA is TGTGCCAGCAGTGAGAATCCCTACAATGAGCAGTTCTTC.

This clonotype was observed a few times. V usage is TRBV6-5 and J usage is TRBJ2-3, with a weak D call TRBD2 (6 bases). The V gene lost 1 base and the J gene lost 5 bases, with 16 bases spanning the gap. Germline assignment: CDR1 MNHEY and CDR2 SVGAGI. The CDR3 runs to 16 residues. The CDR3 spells CASSYWGEARKDTQYF. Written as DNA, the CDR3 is TGTGCCAGCAGTTACTGGGGGGAGGCCAGGAAAGATACGCAGTATTTT.

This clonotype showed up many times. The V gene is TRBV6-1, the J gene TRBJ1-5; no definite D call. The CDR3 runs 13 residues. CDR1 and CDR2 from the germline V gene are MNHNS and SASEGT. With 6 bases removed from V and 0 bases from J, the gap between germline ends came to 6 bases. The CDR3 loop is CASRLYSNQPQHF. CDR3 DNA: TGTGCCAGCAGGCTATATAGCAATCAGCCCCAGCATTTT.

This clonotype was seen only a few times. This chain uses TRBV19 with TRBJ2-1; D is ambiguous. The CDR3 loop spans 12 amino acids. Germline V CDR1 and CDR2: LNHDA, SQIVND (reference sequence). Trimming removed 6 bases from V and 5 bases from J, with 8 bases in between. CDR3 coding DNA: TGTGCCAGTAGCGGACCGGACAATGAGCAGTTCTTC. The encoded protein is CASSGPDNEQFF.

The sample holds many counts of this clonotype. The DNA of the CDR3 is TGTGCCATCAGTGAGGGGGGAACTGAAGAGACCCAGTACTTC. This codes for CAISEGGTEETQYF. The chain combines TRBV10-3 with TRBJ2-5; either TRBD1 or TRBD2 may fit D (5 bases each). The germline CDR1 and CDR2 sequences are ENHRY and SYGVKD. Trimming stripped 2 bases from V and 3 bases from J, with 10 bases between. This CDR3 spans 14 amino acids.

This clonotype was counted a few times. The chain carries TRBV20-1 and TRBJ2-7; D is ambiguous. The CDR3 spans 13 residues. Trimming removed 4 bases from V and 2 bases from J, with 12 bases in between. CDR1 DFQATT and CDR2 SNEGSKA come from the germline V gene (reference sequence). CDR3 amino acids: CSATGPLAYEQYF. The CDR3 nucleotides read TGCAGTGCTACCGGTCCCCTAGCCTACGAGCAGTACTTC.

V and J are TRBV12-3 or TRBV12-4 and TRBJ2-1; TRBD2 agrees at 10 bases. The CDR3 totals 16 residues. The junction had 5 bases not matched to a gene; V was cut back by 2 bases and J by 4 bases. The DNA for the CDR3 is TGTGCCAGCAGTTTAACACTAGCGGGGTTATACAATGAGCAGTTCTTC. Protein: CASSLTLAGLYNEQFF.

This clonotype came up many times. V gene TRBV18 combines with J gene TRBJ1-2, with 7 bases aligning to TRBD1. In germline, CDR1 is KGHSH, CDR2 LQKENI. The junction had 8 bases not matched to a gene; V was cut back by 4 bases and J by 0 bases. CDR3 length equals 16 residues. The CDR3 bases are TGTGCCAGCTCACTCCGACAGGGTCCCCCTAACTATGGCTACACCTTC. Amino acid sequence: CASSLRQGPPNYGYTF.

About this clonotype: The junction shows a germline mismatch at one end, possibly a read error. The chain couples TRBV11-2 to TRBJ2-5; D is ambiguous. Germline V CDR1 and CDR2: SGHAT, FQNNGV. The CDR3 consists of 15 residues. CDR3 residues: CASSQESTNPKTQYF. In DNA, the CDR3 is TGCGCCAGCAGCCAAGAATCCACCAACCCGAAGACCCAGTACTTC.

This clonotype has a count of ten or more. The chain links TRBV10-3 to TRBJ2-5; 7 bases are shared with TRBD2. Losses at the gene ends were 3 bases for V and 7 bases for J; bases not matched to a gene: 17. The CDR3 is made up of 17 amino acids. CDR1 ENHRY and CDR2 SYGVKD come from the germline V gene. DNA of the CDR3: TGTGCCATCAGTGAAGGTCCGGGGGGAATGGACAAGAGGACCCAGTACTTC. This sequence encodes CAISEGPGGMDKRTQYF.